This T cell receptor (beta chain) was recorded in a study of a mutant IDH1 vaccine in newly diagnosed glioma. Across the whole study: Patients under treatment included about 62% males and about 40% females and had a mean age of approximately 40 years. Before enrollment, the patients had been treated with radiotherapy alone, temozolomide alone, or both together. Most of them had received both.

The method was immunoSEQ multiplex PCR; TCRdb's version includes in-frame clones alone and lacks a portion of them. This repertoire shows 50,000 to 55,000 clones, about two thirds found once; its top ten account for around 4.8%. This clone was seen a handful of times. Its antigen is undetermined. Time point denoted: week 47, end of study. Vaccine doses each comprised 300 ug of mutant IDH1 20-mer peptide, with topical imiquimod. Patients received eight vaccinations in weeks 1, 3, 5, 7, 11, 15, 19, 23. V shed 8 bases and J shed 4 bases, with 11 bases lying between them. The V gene's germline CDR1 is SNHLY and CDR2 FYNNEI. The CDR3 is 12 residues long.

Material: peripheral blood mononuclear cells (PBMCs), obtained from a glioma patient whose treatment included an IDH1 peptide vaccine. This sequence was found in a man aged 40-55 years with glioma. Some clones in this sample may be carry-over from other donors' samples. The gene calls are TRBV2 and TRBJ1-1; D is ambiguous. Here the CDR3 reads CASPRFGTEAFF. The CDR3, as DNA: TGTGCCAGCCCCCGGTTTGGCACTGAAGCTTTCTTT.